The T cell receptor beta chain under discussion was sequenced for a study of cytomegalovirus exposure and HLA in healthy donors. Researchers ran the PCR with 60 Vbeta and 13 Jbeta primers. Assay: immunoSEQ multiplex PCR; the TCRdb copy retains only in-frame clones and omits some. Seen here are 110,000 or so clones, 60% to 85% observed once, and the top ten hold roughly 8.6%. The trim removed 4 bases at V and 3 bases at J, leaving 6 bases unmatched. Germline-derived CDR1 and CDR2 are SGHTA and FQGNSA. This CDR3 spans 15 amino acids. The chain is built from TRBV7-2 and TRBJ2-7; TRBD2 agrees at 10 bases. Material: PBMCs. This clonotype was obtained from a woman aged 35 to 49 in good health and CMV-seropositive. The CDR3 region has the DNA TGTGCCAGCAGCTGGCAAAGCGGGGGGGGCTACGAGCAGTACTTC. Residues: CASSWQSGGGYEQYF.